This T cell receptor (beta chain) was captured in a study of radiotherapy plus CTLA-4 blockade in lung cancer. This clone occurred once. Its antigen is undetermined. Profiled with immunoSEQ multiplex PCR; TCRdb holds only in-frame clones, not every one. The sample has over 100,000 clones, about 87% seen once. Findings and limits, study-wide: TCR clones originating in tumors grew in number in blood after radiotherapy plus ipilimumab.

This TCR derives from a human donor with non-small cell lung cancer that progressed on radiotherapy plus ipilimumab. Source: peripheral blood, taken from a patient treated with radiotherapy plus ipilimumab.

The chain's CDR3 is CASSLAVGGYSNQPQHF. The CDR3 nucleotides are TGTGCCAGCAGCTTAGCGGTCGGGGGATATAGCAATCAGCCCCAGCATTTT. V gene TRBV7-8 combines with J gene TRBJ1-5, with D perhaps matching TRBD1 (5 bases). Trimming stripped 0 bases from V and 0 bases from J, with 12 bases between. CDR3 length: 17 amino acids. Germline lookup yields CDR1 SGHVS and CDR2 FQNEAQ. Full variable domain (remainder filled in from reference TRBV7-8 and TRBJ1-5): GAGVSQSPRYKVAKRGQDVALRCDPISGHVSLFWYQQALGQGPEFLTYFQNEAQLDKSGLPSDRFFAERPEGSVSTLKIQRTQQEDSAVYLCASSLAVGGYSNQPQHFGDGTRLSIL.